This T cell receptor (beta chain) was captured in a study of T cell responses to AZD1222 COVID-19 vaccine. The study's findings and limits: The breadth and depth of Spike-specific TCRs increased once two AZD1222 doses had been given.

Second-dose groups at about 4 or about 12 weeks were pooled. TCRdb's copy holds only in-frame clones and misses some; the assay was immunoSEQ multiplex PCR. The table includes 170,000 or so clones, around 90% detected once. Note on this clone: Its antigen is unidentified.

This CDR3 spans 15 amino acids. CDR1 SGDLS and CDR2 YYNGEE come from the germline V gene. Trimming stripped 0 bases from V and 0 bases from J, with 10 bases between. The chain employs TRBV9 and TRBJ2-7; D not certain. This clonotype originated in an adult who received the AZD1222 COVID-19 vaccine. The source was peripheral blood, collected 28 days after the second AZD1222 dose. The CDR3 region is CASSVGAATSYEQYF. DNA for the CDR3: TGTGCCAGCAGCGTAGGGGCAGCCACCTCCTACGAGCAGTACTTC.